A single sample is the source of the 28 T cell receptor beta chains below, sequenced in a study of shared clonotypes between healthy human individuals (dated by TCRdb to 2018 to 2020). The method behind the library was the immunoSEQ multiplex PCR assay. The clones in this table, taken by TCRdb from immuneACCESS, are in-frame only. Not every clone is retained; where verified, under half of the shortfall comes from an unresolved V gene, and the cause of the rest is unknown. Recorded for this sample are about 600,000 clones; about 98% of them occurred a single time. The ten largest clones add up to roughly 0.29% of the sample. CD8 naive samples were CD45RO-negative cells positively selected for CCR7, giving a CD45RA+CCR7+ population that excluded TemRA cells. The sample taken for sequencing was naive CD8+ T cells sorted from blood. The cell subset or site label, read with the paper, signifies: CD45RA+CCR7+. These receptors all come from a young man in good health.

The rearrangement uses TRBV29-1 and TRBJ1-2; 8 nucleotides match TRBD1. The CDR3 sequence is 12 residues long. Germline CDR1 and CDR2: SQVTM and ANQGSEA. Trimming cost V 4 bases and J 10 bases; bases outside gene matches: 8. The CDR3 DNA reads as TGCAGCGTTGGAGGGACAGGCCCTCACTACACCTTC. As protein: CSVGGTGPHYTF.

This clone has only one observation. The V gene is TRBV27, the J gene TRBJ2-7; 9 nucleotides match TRBD1. Germline CDR1 MNHEY, CDR2 SMNVEV (reference sequence). Trimming removed 2 bases from V and 3 bases from J; junction bases left unmatched: 8. The CDR3 spans 16 residues. This CDR3 is CASSLVGTGMGYEQYF. CDR3 bases: TGTGCCAGCAGTTTAGTCGGGACAGGGATGGGCTACGAGCAGTACTTC.

The chain combines TRBV6-1 with TRBJ1-5; the D gene is possibly TRBD1 (5 bases). This CDR3 is built from 12 residues. Germline lookup yields CDR1 MNHNS and CDR2 SASEGT. V was cut by 6 bases and J by 7 bases, with 10 bases left in between. The CDR3 sequence: CASRTGLQPQHF. In nucleotides, the CDR3 is TGTGCCAGCAGAACAGGACTGCAGCCCCAGCATTTT.

This clone has just a few counts. This chain links TRBV2 with TRBJ2-1; maybe TRBD1 (5 bases). The ends were cut back, 10 bases at V and 1 base at J, with 8 bases in the middle. The germline CDR1 and CDR2 sequences are SNHLY and FYNNEI. The CDR3 has 12 residues. The CDR3 sequence is CATQGSYNEQFF. CDR3 sequence (DNA): TGTGCCACCCAGGGTTCCTACAATGAGCAGTTCTTC.

The CDR3 DNA reads as TGTGCCATCTCGGACAGGGGGAGCACTGAAGCTTTCTTT. Its protein product is CAISDRGSTEAFF. This rearrangement joins TRBV10-3 to TRBJ1-1, with 10 bases matching TRBD1. V lost 8 bases, J lost 4 bases, and 4 bases stayed unmatched. CDR3 length: 13 residues. Germline assignment: CDR1 ENHRY and CDR2 SYGVKD.

The gene calls are TRBV28 and TRBJ1-1; D is unclear. The length of the CDR3 is 13 residues. Germline V gives CDR1 MDHEN, CDR2 SYDVKM. V lost 5 bases and J 4 bases, leaving 11 bases between the germline ends. The CDR3 here is CASSPYSGTEAFF. The CDR3 DNA reads TGTGCCAGCAGTCCGTACTCGGGCACTGAAGCTTTCTTT.

The chain couples TRBV7-6 to TRBJ1-1; D not certain. The CDR3 is 13 amino acids. The V end was cut by 3 bases, the J end by 5 bases, with 10 bases between. Germline CDR1 reads SGHVS; CDR2 reads FNYEAQ. CDR3 in DNA: TGTGCCAGCAGCTTTCCCGGCCCGACTGAAGCTTTCTTT. Translated, it gives CASSFPGPTEAFF.

This clone was found once. CDR3 sequence (DNA): TGTGCCAGAGGACCGACTAACTATGGCTACACCTTC. Encoded protein: CARGPTNYGYTF. J is TRBJ1-2 and V is TRBV27; unclear D gene. The germline V gene encodes CDR1 MNHEY and CDR2 SMNVEV (reference sequence). V was cut by 9 bases and J by 0 bases, with 8 bases left in between. This CDR3 has 12 amino acids.

The chain recombines TRBV28 with TRBJ2-3; D remains ambiguous. V was clipped by 5 bases and J by 2 bases, with 14 bases between them. The germline gives CDR1 MDHEN, CDR2 SYDVKM. The CDR3 consists of 15 residues. The CDR3 is CASSTVILNTDTQYF. CDR3 bases: TGTGCCAGCAGTACGGTGATACTGAACACAGATACGCAGTATTTT.

The rearrangement links TRBV7-8 to TRBJ2-7; D uncertain. Between the trimmed V and J ends, which lost 2 bases and 4 bases, there was a span of 21 bases. The germline CDR1 and CDR2 sequences are SGHVS and FQNEAQ. The length of the CDR3 is 17 residues. CDR3 amino acids: CASSLSGRTTPPYEQYF. The DNA for the CDR3 is TGTGCCAGCAGCTTATCGGGCAGGACGACACCCCCTTACGAGCAGTACTTC.

The chain employs TRBV6-6 and TRBJ2-3; D may correspond to TRBD1 or TRBD2 (5 bases each). The CDR3 is 15 residues long. CDR1 and CDR2 from the germline V gene are MNHNY and SVGAGI (reference sequence). The V end lost 9 bases, the J end lost 3 bases, and 19 bases lay between the germline ends. The CDR3 reads CASDQLGPFTDTQYF. The CDR3 region has the DNA TGTGCCAGTGACCAGCTGGGACCATTTACAGATACGCAGTATTTT.

CDR3 nucleotide sequence: TGTGCCAGCAGCAGGGCCTTTAGCCATGAGCAGTTCTTC. Residues: CASSRAFSHEQFF. V and J are TRBV6-5 and TRBJ2-1; perhaps TRBD1 as D (5 bases). The CDR3 covers 13 residues. Trimming removed 6 bases at V and 8 bases at J, with 14 bases between. The germline V gene encodes CDR1 MNHEY and CDR2 SVGAGI.

The rearrangement links TRBV13 to TRBJ2-7, with 9 bases that match TRBD2. The CDR3 has 15 amino acids. J gave up 0 bases and V 3 bases, and 3 bases lay outside the gene matches. The germline V gene has CDR1 PRHDT and CDR2 FYEKMQ (reference sequence). Here the CDR3 reads CASSLTSGNSYEQYF. The CDR3 bases are TGTGCCAGCAGCTTGACTAGCGGAAACTCCTACGAGCAGTACTTC.

The chain couples TRBV13 to TRBJ2-3; 10 bases align to TRBD2. CDR3 length: 16 residues. CDR1 and CDR2 (germline): PRHDT, FYEKMQ (reference sequence). Trimming removed 2 bases from V and 4 bases from J; junction bases left unmatched: 6. This chain's CDR3 is CASSLLASGRSDTQYF. In DNA, the CDR3 is TGTGCCAGCAGCTTATTGGCTAGCGGGAGATCAGATACGCAGTATTTT. Variable domain in full (rest from reference TRBV13 and TRBJ2-3): AAGVIQSPRHLIKEKRETATLKCYPIPRHDTVYWYQQGPGQDPQFLISFYEKMQSDKGSIPDRFSAQQFSDYHSELNMSSLELGDSALYFCASSLLASGRSDTQYFGPGTRLTVL.

The genes are TRBV15 and TRBJ2-5; D possibly corresponds to TRBD2 (6 bases). This CDR3 region has 13 residues. V lost 5 bases, J lost 2 bases, and 9 bases lay in between. Germline V CDR1 and CDR2: LNHNV, YYDKDF (reference sequence). The CDR3 DNA reads as TGTGCCACCAGCTTAGCGGATCAAGAGACCCAGTACTTC. Encoded protein: CATSLADQETQYF.

This chain joins TRBV29-1 and TRBJ2-7; 9 bases match TRBD1. V was pared by 4 bases and J by 0 bases, with 22 bases of the junction left unmatched. The CDR3 extends over 20 amino acids. Germline V gene data show CDR1 as SQVTM and CDR2 as ANQGSEA. The CDR3 loop is CSVVLSQDRGVAHYSYEQYF. CDR3 DNA: TGCAGCGTTGTACTTTCGCAGGACAGGGGAGTCGCGCATTACTCCTACGAGCAGTACTTC.

Details on this clone: This specimen includes other DNA sequences encoding the same CDR3. This chain uses TRBV6-5 with TRBJ1-5; D is undetermined. Germline CDR1 and CDR2: MNHEY and SVGAGI. V dropped 3 bases and J dropped 2 bases, with 5 bases sitting between them. The CDR3 loop spans 13 amino acids. Here the CDR3 reads CASSYRGNQPQHF. In nucleotides, the CDR3 is TGTGCCAGCAGTTATAGGGGCAATCAGCCCCAGCATTTT.

The chain is built from TRBV18 and TRBJ2-5; D is uncertain. The germline CDR1 and CDR2 sequences are KGHSH and LQKENI. The germline V and J ends were trimmed by 6 bases and 4 bases, with 6 bases remaining between them. The CDR3 runs to 11 residues. In DNA form, the CDR3 reads TGTGCCAGCTCCCAACGAGAGACCCAGTACTTC. Translating it yields CASSQRETQYF. Full variable domain (missing parts from reference TRBV18 and TRBJ2-5): NAGVMQNPRHLVRRRGQEARLRCSPMKGHSHVYWYRQLPEEGLKFMVYLQKENIIDESGMPKERFSAEFPKEGPSILRIQQVVRGDSAAYFCASSQRETQYFGPGTRLLVL.

The rearrangement joins TRBV5-4 to TRBJ1-2; 7 bases align to TRBD1. J lost 8 bases, V lost 4 bases, and 14 bases had no gene match. This CDR3 contains 15 residues. CDR1 SGHNT and CDR2 YYREEE come from the germline V gene (reference sequence). The CDR3 sequence is CASSERGRDAWGYTF. For the CDR3, the DNA is TGTGCCAGCAGCGAAAGGGGGCGTGATGCGTGGGGCTACACCTTC.

This CDR3 is CASSLTGPGNTIYF. Here the CDR3 DNA reads TGTGCCAGCAGCTTAACAGGGCCCGGAAACACCATATATTTT. The chain links TRBV11-2 to TRBJ1-3; tentative D call: TRBD1 (6 bases). The germline CDR1 and CDR2 sequences are SGHAT and FQNNGV. The CDR3 covers 14 residues. V was shortened by 2 bases and J by 4 bases, with 9 bases between the two germline ends.

This clone was observed once. This chain joins TRBV11-2 and TRBJ2-1; 7 positions match TRBD1. CDR1 is SGHAT and CDR2 is FQNNGV in the germline V gene. Trimming at V came to 4 bases and at J to 4 bases, leaving 13 bases not matched to a gene. CDR3 size: 17 residues. CDR3: CASSSTGPVMAYNEQFF. The DNA of the CDR3 is TGTGCCAGCAGCTCGACAGGGCCAGTTATGGCATACAATGAGCAGTTCTTC. Full variable domain (missing parts from reference TRBV11-2 and TRBJ2-1): EAGVAQSPRYKIIEKRQSVAFWCNPISGHATLYWYQQILGQGPKLLIQFQNNGVVDDSQLPKDRFSAERLKGVDSTLKIQPAKLEDSAVYLCASSSTGPVMAYNEQFFGPGTRLTVL.

V usage is TRBV6-5 and J usage is TRBJ1-1; no clear D. This CDR3 comprises 13 residues. Trimming left V 7 bases short and J 1 base short, with 10 bases between. Germline CDR1 reads MNHEY; CDR2 reads SVGAGI. CDR3 sequence reads: CASNLGTNTEAFF. The CDR3 DNA sequence: TGTGCCAGCAACCTGGGAACGAACACTGAAGCTTTCTTT.

The chain combines TRBV27 with TRBJ2-1, with D uncertain. The CDR3 consists of 13 residues. The V gene lost 2 bases and the J gene lost 5 bases, with 7 bases spanning the gap. Germline CDR1 MNHEY, CDR2 SMNVEV (reference sequence). CDR3 sequence (DNA): TGTGCCAGCAGTTTAGGTCCTCACAATGAGCAGTTCTTC. Translating it yields CASSLGPHNEQFF.

The genes are TRBV27 and TRBJ2-7, with 7 bases that match TRBD1. Trimming at V came to 5 bases and at J to 2 bases, leaving 9 bases not matched to a gene. This CDR3 has 15 amino acids. Germline V gene lookup returns CDR1 MNHEY and CDR2 SMNVEV (reference sequence). CDR3 residues: CASSTTGAPTYEQYF. CDR3 DNA: TGTGCCAGCAGTACTACAGGGGCGCCAACCTACGAGCAGTACTTC.

The chain carries TRBV4-1 and TRBJ1-1, with TRBD1 as a possible D gene (6 bases). Germline CDR1 MGHRA, CDR2 YSYEKL. V lost 2 bases to trimming and J lost 1 base, with 8 bases between them. There are 14 residues in the CDR3. The CDR3 region has the DNA TGCGCCAGCAGCCAAAAGGGGGGGAACACTGAAGCTTTCTTT. It translates to CASSQKGGNTEAFF.

This clone appeared once. This chain joins TRBV4-1 and TRBJ1-1; D possibly corresponds to TRBD1 (6 bases). Germline V gene sequence: CDR1 MGHRA, CDR2 YSYEKL. Between the trimmed V and J ends, which lost 0 bases and 1 base, there was a span of 9 bases. The CDR3 runs 15 residues. The CDR3 DNA sequence: TGCGCCAGCAGCCAAGATCCAGGGGAGAACACTGAAGCTTTCTTT. As protein: CASSQDPGENTEAFF.

The rearrangement links TRBV9 to TRBJ2-3, with 10 bases aligning to TRBD2. Per germline, CDR1 SGDLS and CDR2 YYNGEE. V lost 3 bases, J lost 4 bases, and 11 bases stayed unmatched. CDR3 length: 17 amino acids. CDR3 nucleotides: TGTGCCAGCAGCGGACCTCGAAGCGGGAGGGCCGCAGATACGCAGTATTTT. Encoded protein: CASSGPRSGRAADTQYF.

This clone has a single count. This chain joins TRBV9 and TRBJ2-1; TRBD2 matches at 9 bases. The V segment lost 6 bases and the J segment 1 base; nucleotides outside the gene matches: 8. Germline assignment: CDR1 SGDLS and CDR2 YYNGEE. There are 16 residues in the CDR3. In DNA form, the CDR3 reads TGTGCCAGCACCCCCCTTAGCGGGAGTTCCTACAATGAGCAGTTCTTC. Residues: CASTPLSGSSYNEQFF.